The 32 T cell receptor beta chains below come from one sample, sequenced in a study of cytomegalovirus exposure and HLA in healthy donors. The PCR made use of 60 Vbeta and 13 Jbeta primers. Using immunoSEQ multiplex PCR, the repertoire was profiled, and TCRdb retains in-frame clones only, with some absent. The data contain 140,000 or so clones, over 60% of them singletons. The sequenced material came from PBMCs. The receptors stem from a man aged 40-50 years in good health and CMV-seronegative.

The rearrangement uses TRBV5-1 and TRBJ2-7; TRBD1 is a possible D gene (6 bases). CDR1 and CDR2 from the germline V gene are SGHRS and YFSETQ. There are 13 residues in the CDR3. Trimming cost V 4 bases and J 2 bases, with 10 bases left between them. CDR3 DNA: TGCGCCAGCAGCGCCGACAGGCCCTACGAGCAGTACTTC. It is translated as CASSADRPYEQYF.

This chain connects TRBV7-2 to TRBJ2-3; TRBD1 is a possible D gene (5 bases). The germline CDR1 and CDR2 sequences are SGHTA and FQGNSA. Trimming took 5 bases from V and 1 from J, leaving 10 bases between them. The CDR3 has 14 residues. The CDR3, as DNA: TGTGCCAGCAGCCACATAGGGGGCACAGATACGCAGTATTTT. This translates into CASSHIGGTDTQYF. Filled out from reference TRBV7-2 and TRBJ2-3, the complete variable domain reads GAGVSQSPSNKVTEKGKDVELRCDPISGHTALYWYRQSLGQGLEFLIYFQGNSAPDKSGLPSDRFSAERTGGSVSTLTIQRTQQEDSAVYLCASSHIGGTDTQYFGPGTRLTVL.

The chain has TRBV7-6 and TRBJ2-7; possible D gene TRBD2, 6 bases. CDR1 SGHVS and CDR2 FNYEAQ come from the germline V gene. The CDR3 runs 14 residues. V was cut by 5 bases and J by 7 bases, with 18 bases left in between. The CDR3 nucleotides are TGTGCCAGCAGCCAAGGGGACTGGCGTCGGGAGCAGTACTTC. This encodes CASSQGDWRREQYF.

CDR3: CASSFGTGHSGANVLTF. CDR3 coding DNA: TGTGCCAGCAGCTTTGGGACAGGGCACTCTGGGGCCAACGTCCTGACTTTC. The V call is TRBV7-6, the J call TRBJ2-6; TRBD1 agrees at 9 bases. V dropped 3 bases and J dropped 0; count of bases not matched to a gene: 3. The CDR3 contains 17 residues. Germline V gene sequence: CDR1 SGHVS, CDR2 FNYEAQ.

V and J are TRBV7-9 and TRBJ1-5, with D perhaps matching TRBD1 (6 bases). The CDR3 sequence is 15 residues long. Per the germline V gene, CDR1 is SEHNR and CDR2 is FQNEAQ (reference sequence). V was shortened by 1 base and J by 4 bases, with 11 bases between the two germline ends. CDR3 residues: CASSLGFQGNQPQHF. The CDR3 DNA follows: TGTGCCAGCAGCTTAGGATTCCAGGGGAATCAGCCCCAGCATTTT.

The chain carries TRBV9 and TRBJ1-2; a possible D gene is TRBD1 (5 bases). The CDR3 is 15 amino acids. Trimming removed 4 bases at V and 2 bases at J, with 15 bases between. Germline CDR1 SGDLS, CDR2 YYNGEE. CDR3 in DNA: TGTGCCAGCAGCCCTCGTATGACAGACAACTATGGCTACACCTTC. The encoded protein is CASSPRMTDNYGYTF.

The V and J genes are TRBV6-5 and TRBJ1-4; tentative D call: TRBD1 (6 bases). Trimming removed 2 bases at V and 7 bases at J, with 17 bases between. Per germline, CDR1 MNHEY and CDR2 SVGAGI. The CDR3 length is 16 residues. The CDR3 loop is CASSYGSAGVVEKLFF. CDR3 in DNA: TGTGCCAGCAGTTACGGTTCGGCAGGGGTGGTTGAAAAACTGTTTTTT.

The rearrangement joins TRBV5-1 to TRBJ1-4; possible D gene TRBD1, 5 bases. With 5 bases removed from V and 2 bases from J, the gap between germline ends came to 10 bases. There are 14 residues in the CDR3. The germline CDR1 and CDR2 sequences are SGHRS and YFSETQ. The CDR3 spells CASRRQLTNEKLFF. The CDR3 nucleotides read TGCGCCAGCAGGCGACAGCTTACTAATGAAAAACTGTTTTTT. Using reference TRBV5-1 and TRBJ1-4 for the parts outside the CDR3, the full variable domain is KAGVTQTPRYLIKTRGQQVTLSCSPISGHRSVSWYQQTPGQGLQFLFEYFSETQRNKGNFPGRFSGRQFSNSRSEMNVSTLELGDSALYLCASRRQLTNEKLFFGSGTQLSVL.

This clone was counted only a few times. Here the CDR3 DNA reads TGTGCCAGCAGGGGGGGACAGGGAAGCTATGGCTACACCTTC. Protein: CASRGGQGSYGYTF. The chain is built from TRBV25-1 and TRBJ1-2; 9 nucleotides align to TRBD1. Trimming at V came to 6 bases and at J to 4 bases, leaving 6 bases not matched to a gene. The CDR3 has 14 residues. Per germline, CDR1 MGHDK and CDR2 SYGVNS.

V gene TRBV10-2 combines with J gene TRBJ2-1, with 11 positions matching TRBD2. The CDR3 totals 16 residues. V lost 2 bases and J lost 6; bases outside the gene matches: 6. In germline, CDR1 is WSHSY, CDR2 SAAADI. The CDR3 DNA is TGCGCCAGCAGTGAGGGTAGCGGGGGGGCTTTCAATGAGCAGTTCTTC. This sequence encodes CASSEGSGGAFNEQFF.

The gene calls are TRBV6-5 and TRBJ2-3, with a weak D call TRBD2 (7 bases). Trimming took off 8 bases at V and 8 bases at J, with 17 bases between the two ends. CDR1 MNHEY and CDR2 SVGAGI come from the germline V gene. This CDR3 is 13 amino acids long. CDR3 nucleotide sequence: TGTGCCAGCTTAGTAGCGAGGGGGGGTACGCAGTATTTT. Its translation: CASLVARGGTQYF.

The chain links TRBV27 to TRBJ2-2; TRBD2 might be the D (5 bases). CDR3 length equals 14 residues. Trimming left V 11 bases short and J 2 bases short, with 15 bases between. From germline, CDR1 is MNHEY and CDR2 SMNVEV (reference sequence). The CDR3 region is CAARVGSNTGELFF. CDR3 nucleotide sequence: TGTGCCGCCCGTGTGGGGAGCAACACCGGGGAGCTGTTTTTT.

This clone came up once. This chain uses TRBV14 with TRBJ2-3; TRBD2 is a possible D gene (6 bases). The V gene lost 0 bases and the J gene lost 1 base, with 17 bases spanning the gap. The CDR3 spans 18 residues. CDR1 SGHDN and CDR2 FVKESK come from the germline V gene. The CDR3 here is CASSQDLYGRLGTDTQYF. CDR3 nucleotide sequence: TGTGCCAGCAGCCAAGATTTATACGGGAGACTTGGCACAGATACGCAGTATTTT. The variable domain in full, with the rest retrieved from reference TRBV14 and TRBJ2-3, is EAGVTQFPSHSVIEKGQTVTLRCDPISGHDNLYWYRRVMGKEIKFLLHFVKESKQDESGMPNNRFLAERTGGTYSTLKVQPAELEDSGVYFCASSQDLYGRLGTDTQYFGPGTRLTVL.

The J gene is TRBJ2-7, the V gene TRBV29-1; D is perhaps TRBD1 (6 bases). V was clipped by 8 bases and J by 1 base, with 21 bases between them. Germline lookup yields CDR1 SQVTM and CDR2 ANQGSEA. The CDR3 sequence is 15 residues long. CDR3 DNA sequence: TGCAGCCCCGATGGGGGCCTTGGGGGTTCCTACGAGCAGTACTTC. Protein: CSPDGGLGGSYEQYF.

The chain has TRBV6-5 and TRBJ1-1, with TRBD1 as a possible D gene (5 bases). There are 16 residues in the CDR3. Trimming took 2 bases from V and 8 from J, leaving 21 bases between them. Germline values: CDR1 MNHEY, CDR2 SVGAGI. This chain's CDR3 is CASSYQAGDGAGEAFF. DNA of the CDR3: TGTGCCAGCAGTTACCAGGCGGGGGACGGGGCGGGAGAAGCTTTCTTT.

The chain recombines TRBV9 with TRBJ2-7; 9 bases are a match to TRBD1. The CDR3 runs to 15 residues. Germline values: CDR1 SGDLS, CDR2 YYNGEE. V trimming: 4 bases; J trimming: 4 bases; junction bases outside the gene matches: 9. The DNA for the CDR3 is TGTGCCAGCAGCCCTGACAGGGGGGGAAAATACGAGCAGTACTTC. This codes for CASSPDRGGKYEQYF. Full variable domain (missing parts from reference TRBV9 and TRBJ2-7): DSGVTQTPKHLITATGQRVTLRCSPRSGDLSVYWYQQSLDQGLQFLIQYYNGEERAKGNILERFSAQQFPDLHSELNLSSLELGDSALYFCASSPDRGGKYEQYFGPGTRLTVT.

This sequence joins TRBV28 and TRBJ1-5, with 9 bases aligning to TRBD1. The germline V gene has CDR1 MDHEN and CDR2 SYDVKM. The CDR3 covers 13 residues. The V and J ends lost 7 bases and 7 bases, in that order; junction bases with no gene match: 5. CDR3 sequence: CASTDRGDQPQHF. CDR3 sequence (DNA): TGTGCCAGCACGGACAGGGGCGACCAGCCCCAGCATTTT.

The V gene is TRBV2, the J gene TRBJ2-7; 16 bases are a match to TRBD2. The CDR3 length is 17 residues. The V segment lost 4 bases and the J segment 7 bases; nucleotides outside the gene matches: 10. Germline values: CDR1 SNHLY, CDR2 FYNNEI. The CDR3 spells CASSGVGLAGGPREQYF. The CDR3, as DNA: TGTGCCAGCAGTGGAGTGGGACTAGCGGGAGGGCCGCGGGAGCAGTACTTC.

This chain uses TRBV28 with TRBJ2-7, with 12 bases identical to TRBD2. The V gene's germline CDR1 is MDHEN and CDR2 SYDVKM. V trimming: 5 bases; J trimming: 12 bases; junction bases outside the gene matches: 8. This CDR3 region has 13 residues. CDR3 DNA sequence: TGTGCCAGCAGTCCATCTAGCGGGGGGGGAGTGTACTTC. Translation gives CASSPSSGGGVYF.

This clone appeared a few times. The gene calls are TRBV6-5 and TRBJ2-1; 14 bases line up with TRBD2. The J segment lost 9 bases and the V segment lost 6 bases, leaving 1 base of the junction unmatched. CDR1 and CDR2 (germline): MNHEY, SVGAGI. This CDR3 is built from 13 residues. CDR3 sequence: CASRGLAGGEQFF. The CDR3 DNA follows: TGTGCCAGCAGAGGACTAGCGGGAGGTGAGCAGTTCTTC.

The rearrangement links TRBV5-4 to TRBJ2-1, with unresolved D. CDR1 is SGHNT and CDR2 is YYREEE in the germline V gene (reference sequence). This CDR3 comprises 14 residues. The germline V and J ends were trimmed by 0 bases and 0 bases, with 4 bases remaining between them. As DNA, the CDR3 is TGTGCCAGCAGCTTGGTTCGCTCCTACAATGAGCAGTTCTTC. It specifies CASSLVRSYNEQFF.

To note about this clone: Its ends do not fully match the called genes, so a read error is possible. The rearrangement links TRBV6-4 to TRBJ1-5, with D perhaps TRBD1 (5 bases). This CDR3 has 13 residues. Germline V gives CDR1 MRHNA, CDR2 SNTAGT. The CDR3 nucleotides read TGTGCCAGCAGCCTTCTCGGGGGTCAGCCCCAGAATTTT. Amino acids: CASSLLGGQPQNF.

This chain uses TRBV7-2 with TRBJ2-7; no clear D. V dropped 5 bases and J dropped 2 bases, with 4 bases sitting between them. Germline lookup yields CDR1 SGHTA and CDR2 FQGNSA. The CDR3 totals 11 residues. The CDR3 is CASSLTYEQYF. As DNA, the CDR3 is TGTGCCAGCAGCCTAACCTACGAGCAGTACTTC.

The chain couples TRBV7-6 to TRBJ2-7; D is ambiguous. The CDR3 is 14 amino acids. In germline, CDR1 is SGHVS, CDR2 FNYEAQ. Between the trimmed V and J ends, which lost 1 base and 3 bases, there was a span of 10 bases. CDR3 sequence: CASSLVAENYEQYF. CDR3 DNA sequence: TGTGCCAGCAGCTTAGTGGCGGAAAACTACGAGCAGTACTTC.

The chain carries TRBV28 and TRBJ2-7; D might be TRBD1 (6 bases). The CDR3 loop spans 16 amino acids. With 7 bases removed from V and 0 bases from J, the gap between germline ends came to 19 bases. Per germline, CDR1 MDHEN and CDR2 SYDVKM. The CDR3 DNA reads as TGTGCCAGCACCTCTTATTTGGGGGCGAGCTCCTACGAGCAGTACTTC. Translating it yields CASTSYLGASSYEQYF.

This chain's CDR3 is CASSLDGTSGNEQFF. The CDR3, as DNA: TGTGCCAGCAGCTTGGACGGGACTAGCGGGAATGAGCAGTTCTTC. V gene TRBV5-6 combines with J gene TRBJ2-1, with 12 positions matching TRBD2. The CDR3 totals 15 residues. The junction had 2 bases not matched to a gene; V was cut back by 0 bases and J by 7 bases. CDR1 and CDR2 (germline): SGHDT, YYEEEE.

The CDR3 DNA follows: TGTGCCAGCAGATCCATGGGGACACAGAACACTGAAGCTTTCTTT. This gives the protein CASRSMGTQNTEAFF. The chain links TRBV6-6 to TRBJ1-1, with D possibly TRBD1 on 6 matching bases. Trimming removed 6 bases at V and 1 base at J, with 15 bases between. Germline V lookup: CDR1 MNHNY, CDR2 SVGAGI (reference sequence). The CDR3 totals 15 residues.

The genes are TRBV18 and TRBJ1-2; possibly TRBD1 for D (6 bases). This CDR3 spans 15 amino acids. V lost 10 bases and J lost 0, with 18 bases in between. CDR1 is KGHSH and CDR2 is LQKENI in the germline V gene. DNA of the CDR3: TGTGCCACCAAGCCGGTGGGGGCTTCTAACTATGGCTACACCTTC. Its protein is CATKPVGASNYGYTF.

The chain combines TRBV16 with TRBJ1-2, with D possibly being TRBD1 (5 bases). There are 13 residues in the CDR3. Germline loops: CDR1 KGHSY, CDR2 FQNENV. V was shortened by 0 bases and J by 8 bases, with 10 bases between the two germline ends. DNA of the CDR3: TGTGCCAGCAGCCAATCACCAGGGAACGGCTACACCTTC. Its translation: CASSQSPGNGYTF.

The genes are TRBV6-1 and TRBJ1-4; D is possibly TRBD1 (6 bases). This CDR3 region has 15 residues. The V gene's germline CDR1 is MNHNS and CDR2 SASEGT. Trimming took 3 bases from V and 8 from J, leaving 16 bases between them. The CDR3 reads CASSDIYQGSEKLFF. CDR3 nucleotide sequence: TGTGCCAGCAGTGACATCTACCAGGGGAGCGAAAAACTGTTTTTT.

The chain couples TRBV5-1 to TRBJ2-1, with 8 bases fitting TRBD2. The germline CDR1 and CDR2 sequences are SGHRS and YFSETQ. V gave up 2 bases and J gave up 7 bases; unmatched junction bases: 5. CDR3 length: 14 amino acids. The CDR3 DNA follows: TGCGCCAGCAGCTTCGCGGGAGGTCGGAATGAGCAGTTCTTC. It yields the protein CASSFAGGRNEQFF.

A word on this clone: Its ends do not fully match the called genes, so a read error is possible. The J gene is TRBJ1-5, the V gene TRBV5-6; D is unclear. Germline assignment: CDR1 SGHDT and CDR2 YYEEEE. The CDR3 consists of 14 residues. The CDR3 spells CASSLITDNQPQNF. CDR3 coding DNA: TGTGCCAGCAGCTTGATAACAGACAATCAGCCCCAGAATTTT.